This is a list of T cell receptor beta chains from one sample in a study of shared clonotypes between healthy human individuals. Clones were read by immunoSEQ multiplex PCR, and TCRdb kept only the in-frame ones, dropping some. The data hold roughly 2 million clones, with 85% to 95% observed a single time. Sequenced material: naive CD4+ T cells sorted from blood. These TCRs come from a man aged 18 to 30 in good health. Each CDR3 is given with its conserved first and last residue. A D gene is named only where the DNA matches it firmly. Clone sizes are given selectively: once, few, many, or a class where the clone is expanded.

D gene	V gene	clone size	J gene	CDR3 protein	CDR3 DNA
NA	TRBV25-1	NA	TRBJ2-6	CASSKEGAGANVLTF	TGTGCCAGCAGTAAGGAAGGGGCCGGGGCCAACGTCCTGACTTTC
NA	TRBV29-1	NA	TRBJ1-2	CSVEWGHLPGGYTF	TGCAGCGTTGAGTGGGGACATTTGCCGGGAGGCTACACCTTC
NA	TRBV11-3	NA	TRBJ2-2	CASSQTGNTGELFF	TGTGCCAGCAGCCAGACAGGAAACACCGGGGAGCTGTTTTTT
NA	TRBV2	NA	TRBJ1-1	CASSFLTANTEAFF	TGTGCCAGCAGTTTTCTGACAGCGAACACTGAAGCTTTCTTT
TRBD2	TRBV2	NA	TRBJ2-7	CASRPGLANYEQYF	TGTGCCAGCAGGCCGGGACTAGCGAATTACGAGCAGTACTTC
NA	TRBV7-8	NA	TRBJ1-5	CASSLGAQGGHQPQHF	TGTGCCAGCAGCTTAGGGGCGCAGGGCGGTCATCAGCCCCAGCATTTT
NA	TRBV5-1	NA	TRBJ1-1	CASSPLLEENTEAFF	TGCGCCAGCAGCCCTCTTTTGGAAGAGAACACTGAAGCTTTCTTT
NA	TRBV7-8	NA	TRBJ2-7	CASSPRDGYYEQYF	TGTGCCAGCAGCCCTAGGGACGGATACTACGAGCAGTACTTC
NA	TRBV9	NA	TRBJ2-1	CASSVAGQTSYNEQFF	TGTGCCAGCAGCGTAGCGGGACAAACCTCCTACAATGAGCAGTTCTTC
NA	TRBV9	NA	TRBJ1-2	CASTVGEGNYGYTF	TGTGCCAGCACCGTAGGGGAGGGAAACTATGGCTACACCTTC
NA	TRBV5-1	NA	TRBJ2-2	CASSLTTSSGELFF	TGCGCCAGCAGCTTGACGACTTCCTCCGGGGAGCTGTTTTTT
TRBD1	TRBV9	NA	TRBJ2-1	CASSEGQGAIDEQFF	TGTGCCAGCAGCGAAGGACAGGGGGCTATCGATGAGCAGTTCTTC
TRBD2	TRBV4-1	NA	TRBJ2-1	CASSQDPGTRSNEQFF	TGCGCCAGCAGCCAAGATCCCGGGACTAGGAGCAATGAGCAGTTCTTC
NA	TRBV6-1	NA	TRBJ1-2	CASSEASRLNYGYTF	TGTGCCAGCAGTGAAGCGTCAAGATTGAACTATGGCTACACCTTC
NA	TRBV7-8	NA	TRBJ1-4	CASSLGIAATNEKLFF	TGTGCCAGCAGCTTAGGGATAGCTGCAACTAATGAAAAACTGTTTTTT
NA	TRBV9	NA	TRBJ1-6	CASSVAGVNSPLHF	TGTGCCAGCAGCGTAGCTGGGGTCAATTCACCCCTCCACTTT
NA	TRBV18	NA	TRBJ2-4	CASPGFLAKNIQYF	TGTGCCAGCCCAGGGTTTTTAGCCAAAAACATTCAGTACTTC
NA	TRBV27	NA	TRBJ2-3	CASSTDGGRTDTQYF	TGTGCCAGCAGTACGGACGGGGGTCGCACAGATACGCAGTATTTT
TRBD2	TRBV7-2	NA	TRBJ2-7	CASSTRLAGVLEQYF	TGTGCCAGCAGCACCCGACTAGCGGGGGTTTTGGAGCAGTACTTC
TRBD1	TRBV7-2	NA	TRBJ1-2	CASSLVPRQGGPYGYTF	TGTGCCAGCAGCTTAGTCCCTCGACAGGGTGGGCCCTATGGCTACACCTTC
NA	TRBV12-5	NA	TRBJ2-1	CASGLDIYNEQFF	TGTGCTAGTGGTTTGGACATCTACAACGAGCAGTTCTTC
NA	TRBV11-3	NA	TRBJ2-2	CASSLVDRGTGELFF	TGTGCCAGCAGCTTAGTTGATAGGGGCACCGGGGAGCTGTTTTTT
NA	TRBV6-5	NA	TRBJ2-3	CASSYSNTRTDTQYF	TGTGCCAGCAGTTACTCTAACACCCGCACAGATACGCAGTATTTT
TRBD2	TRBV6-6	NA	TRBJ2-1	CASSFQRGRFDEQFF	TGTGCCAGCAGCTTTCAGCGGGGACGTTTCGATGAGCAGTTCTTC
NA	TRBV27	NA	TRBJ2-7	CASSLRRFDGSSYEQYF	TGTGCCAGCAGTTTACGTCGGTTTGACGGCAGCTCCTACGAGCAGTACTTC
NA	TRBV11-2	once	TRBJ2-5	CASSLGAGTERETQYF	TGTGCCAGCAGCTTAGGGGCCGGGACGGAACGAGAGACCCAGTACTTC
NA	TRBV28	NA	TRBJ1-1	CASTLNGGRTEAFF	TGTGCCAGCACCTTAAACGGGGGGCGCACTGAAGCTTTCTTT
TRBD1	TRBV4-1	NA	TRBJ1-5	CASSKSQGAGQPQHF	TGCGCCAGCAGCAAAAGTCAGGGGGCAGGTCAGCCCCAGCATTTT
TRBD1	TRBV25-1	NA	TRBJ1-5	CASGTGGNQPQHF	TGTGCCAGTGGGACAGGGGGCAATCAGCCCCAGCATTTT
TRBD2	TRBV2	NA	TRBJ2-1	CAVPGVAGTLGGEQFF	TGTGCCGTGCCCGGGGTAGCGGGAACTTTGGGGGGTGAGCAGTTCTTC
NA	TRBV7-6	NA	TRBJ1-3	CASSPTGAGKNSGNTIYF	TGTGCCAGCAGCCCTACCGGGGCAGGGAAAAACTCTGGAAACACCATATATTTT
TRBD1	TRBV30	NA	TRBJ2-3	CAWSPQGPTSGTQYF	TGTGCCTGGAGTCCACAGGGGCCTACGTCAGGGACGCAGTATTTT
NA	TRBV5-4	NA	TRBJ2-7	CASSGRGTLEQYF	TGTGCCAGCAGCGGGCGCGGAACCCTCGAGCAGTACTTC
NA	TRBV2	NA	TRBJ1-6	CASSEMQGSSYNSPLHF	TGTGCCAGCAGTGAAATGCAGGGGAGCTCCTATAATTCACCCCTCCACTTT
NA	TRBV6-1	NA	TRBJ2-3	CASRASGSSTDTQYF	TGTGCCAGCAGGGCCAGCGGATCTAGCACAGATACGCAGTATTTT
NA	TRBV28	NA	TRBJ2-7	CASSLAGAPSYEQYF	TGTGCCAGCAGCCTGGCGGGGGCCCCATCCTACGAGCAGTACTTC
TRBD1	TRBV19	NA	TRBJ1-6	CASSARDRVNSPLHF	TGTGCCAGTAGTGCCCGGGACAGGGTTAATTCACCCCTCCACTTT